The rows below give T cell receptor beta chains drawn from one sample of a study. MiXCR was run by TCRdb on the RT-PCR reads, yielding one entry per CDR3 protein. The data hold fewer than 800,000 distinct CDR3 sequences, with over 12% observed a single time. The material sequenced was memory CD4+ T cells from blood. Source of these receptors: a female donor in good health, serving as a healthy control. CDR3s include the opening cysteine and the closing phenylalanine or tryptophan. A D gene is named only where the DNA matches it firmly. The size of a clone is reported for some rows only, either as once, few or many, or as a class for expanded clones.

J gene: TRBJ2-3
clone size: few
V gene: TRBV12-3/TRBV12-4
D gene: TRBD1
CDR3 protein: CASSFWTGGSSTDTQYF
CDR3 DNA: TGTGCCAGCAGTTTTTGGACAGGGGGTTCTAGCACAGATACGCAGTATTTT

J gene: TRBJ2-3
clone size: many
V gene: TRBV4-3
D gene: .
CDR3 protein: CASSQDLGGTDTQYF
CDR3 DNA: TGCGCCAGCAGCCAAGATCTTGGCGGCACAGATACGCAGTATTTT

J gene: TRBJ2-2
clone size: .
V gene: TRBV24-1
D gene: .
CDR3 protein: CATSDLLGNTGELFF
CDR3 DNA: TGTGCCACCAGTGATTTGCTAGGGAACACCGGGGAGCTGTTTTTT

J gene: TRBJ2-7
clone size: .
V gene: TRBV27
D gene: TRBD2
CDR3 protein: CASSLRTSAIYEQYF
CDR3 DNA: TGTGCCAGCAGTTTGCGAACTAGCGCGATTTACGAGCAGTACTTC

J gene: TRBJ2-1
clone size: few
V gene: TRBV28
D gene: TRBD1
CDR3 protein: CASAAGTGGYNEQFF
CDR3 DNA: TGTGCCAGCGCCGCCGGGACAGGAGGATACAATGAGCAGTTCTTC

J gene: TRBJ2-3
clone size: many
V gene: TRBV20-1
D gene: .
CDR3 protein: CSARDRGGFTDTQYF
CDR3 DNA: TGCAGTGCTAGAGATCGGGGCGGATTCACAGATACGCAGTATTTT

J gene: TRBJ2-1
clone size: .
V gene: TRBV12-3/TRBV12-4
D gene: TRBD2
CDR3 protein: CASSRGVAGGLNEQFF
CDR3 DNA: TGTGCCAGCAGTCGTGGGGTAGCGGGGGGGCTAAATGAGCAGTTCTTC

J gene: TRBJ1-2
clone size: many
V gene: TRBV20-1
D gene: .
CDR3 protein: CSASLEILYGYTF
CDR3 DNA: TGCAGTGCTAGTTTAGAGATTCTGTATGGCTACACCTTC

J gene: TRBJ2-1
clone size: many
V gene: TRBV7-2
D gene: .
CDR3 protein: CASSLEPTRANEQFF
CDR3 DNA: TGTGCCAGCAGCTTAGAACCGACTAGGGCCAATGAGCAGTTCTTC

J gene: TRBJ2-4
clone size: .
V gene: TRBV20-1
D gene: .
CDR3 protein: CSVRRGAKNIQYF
CDR3 DNA: TGCAGTGTGAGGAGGGGGGCCAAAAACATTCAGTACTTC

J gene: TRBJ2-1
clone size: few
V gene: TRBV7-2
D gene: TRBD2
CDR3 protein: CASRGTSKHNEQFF
CDR3 DNA: TGTGCCAGCCGGGGGACTAGCAAGCACAATGAGCAGTTCTTC

J gene: TRBJ2-7
clone size: few
V gene: TRBV7-2
D gene: TRBD1
CDR3 protein: CASSSVWTGGMSYEQYF
CDR3 DNA: TGTGCCAGCAGCTCAGTTTGGACAGGGGGGATGTCCTACGAGCAGTACTTC

J gene: TRBJ2-7
clone size: few
V gene: TRBV12-3/TRBV12-4
D gene: .
CDR3 protein: CASSPGTTEGFGQYF
CDR3 DNA: TGTGCCAGCAGTCCCGGGACAACTGAGGGTTTTGGGCAGTACTTC